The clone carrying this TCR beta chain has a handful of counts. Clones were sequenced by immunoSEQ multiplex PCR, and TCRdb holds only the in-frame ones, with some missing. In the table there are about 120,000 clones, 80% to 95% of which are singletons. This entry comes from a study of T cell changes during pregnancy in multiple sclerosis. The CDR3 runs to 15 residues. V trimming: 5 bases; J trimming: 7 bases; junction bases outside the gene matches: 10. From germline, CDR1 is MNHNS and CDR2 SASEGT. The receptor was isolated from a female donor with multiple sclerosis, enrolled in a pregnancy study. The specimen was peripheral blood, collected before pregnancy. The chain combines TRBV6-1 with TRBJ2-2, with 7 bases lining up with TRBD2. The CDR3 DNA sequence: TGTGCCAGCAGTTCTATGGCGGGAGAAGACGGGGAGCTGTTTTTT. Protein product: CASSSMAGEDGELFF.